These 17 T cell receptor beta chains were all obtained from the same sample, sequenced in a study of T cells in localized non-small cell lung cancer. Assay used: immunoSEQ multiplex PCR; TCRdb lists only in-frame clones, some missing. The table includes about 19,000 clones, roughly nine tenths detected once. This specimen was peripheral blood, taken before any cancer treatment. The receptors were gathered from a woman aged 40 to 75 with stage I lung adenocarcinoma.

The chain is built from TRBV9 and TRBJ2-1, with a tentative D call TRBD1 (6 bases). The CDR3 extends over 18 amino acids. Germline V gene lookup returns CDR1 SGDLS and CDR2 YYNGEE. The V end lost 1 base, the J end lost 3 bases, and 20 bases lay between the germline ends. In DNA form, the CDR3 reads TGTGCCAGCAGCGTAAGGGATCCAGGGGAGAGGATCTACAATGAGCAGTTCTTC. The encoded protein is CASSVRDPGERIYNEQFF.

V gene TRBV7-9 combines with J gene TRBJ2-3, with TRBD2 identical over 12 bases. The ends lost 4 bases at V and 6 bases at J; junction bases unmatched: 5. The CDR3 consists of 15 residues. CDR1 SEHNR and CDR2 FQNEAQ come from the germline V gene (reference sequence). The CDR3 spells CASSYLAGGPDTQYF. The CDR3 region has the DNA TGTGCCAGCAGCTACCTAGCGGGGGGGCCTGATACGCAGTATTTT.

The gene calls are TRBV2 and TRBJ2-3; 8 bases match TRBD2. This CDR3 contains 15 residues. The germline V gene has CDR1 SNHLY and CDR2 FYNNEI. J gave up 3 bases and V 5 bases, and 7 bases lay outside the gene matches. The CDR3 spells CASSLGLVTTDTQYF. In DNA, the CDR3 is TGTGCCAGCAGTCTGGGACTAGTGACGACAGATACGCAGTATTTT.

This chain uses TRBV25-1 with TRBJ1-2; the D is unclear. The CDR3 contains 14 residues. Germline CDR1 reads MGHDK; CDR2 reads SYGVNS. V lost 6 bases, J lost 4 bases, and 15 bases lay in between. The CDR3 is CASSPLTETYGYTF. Here the CDR3 DNA reads TGTGCCAGCAGCCCTTTGACGGAGACCTATGGCTACACCTTC.

The chain uses TRBV5-1 and TRBJ2-3, with 7 bases lining up with TRBD2. Trimming removed 7 bases from V and 1 base from J; junction bases left unmatched: 3. Germline CDR1 and CDR2: SGHRS and YFSETQ. The CDR3 sequence is 13 residues long. The CDR3: CASAAGGTDTQYF. In DNA form, the CDR3 reads TGCGCCAGCGCGGCGGGAGGCACAGATACGCAGTATTTT. Using reference TRBV5-1 and TRBJ2-3 for the parts outside the CDR3, the full variable domain is KAGVTQTPRYLIKTRGQQVTLSCSPISGHRSVSWYQQTPGQGLQFLFEYFSETQRNKGNFPGRFSGRQFSNSRSEMNVSTLELGDSALYLCASAAGGTDTQYFGPGTRLTVL.

This clone was detected only once. The rearrangement links TRBV2 to TRBJ2-1; the D is unclear. CDR1 and CDR2 (germline): SNHLY, FYNNEI. Trimming took off 7 bases at V and 2 bases at J, with 9 bases between the two ends. The CDR3 contains 13 residues. The CDR3 DNA reads TGTGCCAGCAAGGCCCGCACCTACAATGAGCAGTTCTTC. Protein sequence: CASKARTYNEQFF.

V gene TRBV2 combines with J gene TRBJ1-1; D perhaps matches TRBD1 (5 bases). The ends were cut back, 3 bases at V and 5 bases at J, with 16 bases in the middle. Per the germline V gene, CDR1 is SNHLY and CDR2 is FYNNEI. CDR3 length equals 15 residues. CDR3 nucleotide sequence: TGTGCCAGCAGTGACCCCTCAGGGATTCGGACTGAAGCTTTCTTT. It translates to CASSDPSGIRTEAFF.

This chain uses TRBV5-1 with TRBJ2-1; D perhaps matches TRBD2 (5 bases). CDR1 and CDR2 from the germline V gene are SGHRS and YFSETQ. The CDR3 extends over 14 amino acids. Trimming left V 2 bases short and J 5 bases short, with 11 bases between. The CDR3, as DNA: TGCGCCAGCAGCTTATGGCTAGCCGACAATGAGCAGTTCTTC. Protein product: CASSLWLADNEQFF.

The chain is built from TRBV19 and TRBJ1-4; D is possibly TRBD1 (6 bases). CDR1 and CDR2 from the germline V gene are LNHDA and SQIVND (reference sequence). V lost 6 bases, J lost 7 bases, and 18 bases lay in between. The CDR3 spans 15 residues. CDR3 protein: CASRIQGAGGEKLFF. The DNA for the CDR3 is TGTGCCAGTAGGATACAGGGTGCCGGTGGTGAAAAACTGTTTTTT.

This rearrangement joins TRBV13 to TRBJ1-3; D call uncertain. The V gene's germline CDR1 is PRHDT and CDR2 FYEKMQ (reference sequence). V was clipped by 5 bases and J by 4 bases, with 15 bases between them. The CDR3 loop spans 15 amino acids. The CDR3: CASSPPTGLGNTIYF. The DNA for the CDR3 is TGTGCCAGCAGCCCTCCGACGGGCCTCGGAAACACCATATATTTT.

The chain carries TRBV18 and TRBJ2-5; tentatively, D is TRBD2 (5 bases). The ends were cut back, 3 bases at V and 3 bases at J, with 11 bases in the middle. CDR1 is KGHSH, CDR2 LQKENI, per germline. CDR3 length equals 14 residues. DNA for the CDR3: TGTGCCAGCTCACCTATGATCGGGGAAGAGACCCAGTACTTC. Translated, it gives CASSPMIGEETQYF.

The V call is TRBV14, the J call TRBJ1-4; a possible D gene is TRBD1 (6 bases). Germline V gives CDR1 SGHDN, CDR2 FVKESK. V gave up 4 bases and J gave up 13 bases, with 13 bases separating them. The CDR3 spans 12 residues. CDR3 DNA sequence: TGTGCCAGCAGCCCGTCCCCAGGGGCACTGTTTTTT. It specifies CASSPSPGALFF.

This chain uses TRBV29-1 with TRBJ2-1, with 9 positions matching TRBD2. Germline V gene sequence: CDR1 SQVTM, CDR2 ANQGSEA. This CDR3 has 12 amino acids. The CDR3 bases are TGCAGTTTTAGCGGGAGCTACAATGAGCAGTTCTTC. Translating it yields CSFSGSYNEQFF.

The genes are TRBV11-2 and TRBJ1-2; tentative D call: TRBD1 (5 bases). Trimming shortened V by 5 bases and J by 3 bases, and 13 bases separated the two germline ends. The CDR3 length is 14 residues. Germline V gives CDR1 SGHAT, CDR2 FQNNGV. CDR3 residues: CASSPLSGDYGYTF. As DNA, the CDR3 is TGTGCCAGCAGCCCGTTGTCGGGGGACTATGGCTACACCTTC.

The rearrangement uses TRBV18 and TRBJ1-6, with no clear D. The CDR3 is made up of 14 amino acids. Trimming pared 4 bases from V and 10 bases from J, leaving 14 bases between. Germline V gene lookup returns CDR1 KGHSH and CDR2 LQKENI. The CDR3 DNA is TGTGCCAGCTCACGAGATTCCGAGAGGTCACCCCTCCACTTT. Translating it yields CASSRDSERSPLHF.

This clone has just one count. The chain has TRBV19 and TRBJ2-2; tentatively, D is TRBD1 (6 bases). The CDR3 has 14 residues. Germline CDR1 is LNHDA and CDR2 is SQIVND (reference sequence). Deletions cut 3 bases from V and 3 bases from J, with 8 bases between. The DNA of the CDR3 is TGTGCCAGTAGTATCAGGGGATACACCGGGGAGCTGTTTTTT. It encodes CASSIRGYTGELFF.

The chain employs TRBV5-1 and TRBJ2-7; 13 bases agree with TRBD2. Germline V gives CDR1 SGHRS, CDR2 YFSETQ. The junction had 15 bases not matched to a gene; V was cut back by 4 bases and J by 2 bases. The CDR3 has 19 residues. CDR3 nucleotides: TGCGCCAGCAGCAAGGGACTAGCGGGGCCGAGTATCCACCCCTACGAGCAGTACTTC. It encodes CASSKGLAGPSIHPYEQYF.